This T cell receptor (beta chain) was found in a study of T-cell reconstitution after alpha-beta-depleted transplantation in children. CDR3 length equals 12 residues. Trimming took off 7 bases at V and 2 bases at J, with 6 bases between the two ends. In germline, CDR1 is SGHRS, CDR2 YFSETQ. A library of TCRbeta sequences, prepared with unique molecular identifiers, was generated. TCRdb re-analysed the PCR reads in MiXCR, keeping a single row per CDR3 protein. Of around 420,000 distinct CDR3 sequences in the sample, around 15% were seen once. This clonotype has more than one count but fewer than ten. The source material was PBMCs, mostly from graft donor cells, sampled 360 days after TCRalphabeta/CD19-depleted stem cell transplant. This clonotype originated in a boy younger than two who had a stem cell transplant for Wiskott-Aldrich syndrome, so the T cells may come from the graft donor. This sequence joins TRBV5-1 and TRBJ2-2; unclear D gene. The CDR3 DNA reads as TGCGCCAGCGGGGTTAACACCGGGGAGCTGTTTTTT. Protein product: CASGVNTGELFF.